The source of this TCR beta chain is a study of shared clonotypes between healthy human individuals (dated by TCRdb to 2020 to 2022). Broadly, across the study: The cohort included a few men and a couple of women between 18 and 49 years of age. To increase sequencing depth and limit assay-specific biases, different laboratories used diverse techniques to prepare libraries and sequence TCR repertoires. Between about 0.85 and 10 billion PBMCs per donor were obtained by leukapheresis. To estimate repertoire size and how much clonotypes are shared between individuals, the study performed deep sequencing of blood TCR repertoires from a few healthy adults. For each donor, CD4 naive and CD4 memory were each run on three plates, CD8 naive on two plates, and CD8 memory on one plate.

Healthy HIV-negative adults with no recently reported acute infections or vaccinations were included as donors. Every donor was a Caucasian adult living in Nashville, Tennessee, USA. CD4+ T cells were enriched by magnetic negative selection, after which naive cells were positively selected on CD45RA and the negative fraction was taken as the memory subset. Blood was collected by leukapheresis, and PBMCs were isolated by Ficoll-Histopaque density gradient centrifugation and then cryopreserved in liquid nitrogen vapor phase. Purity and quantity of every magnetically sorted T cell population were checked by analytical flow cytometry. Genomic DNA was isolated from every sorted fraction and measured by UV absorbance on a Nanodrop 2000c. Study-wide findings and limitations: Sharing across a few donors was observed for approximately 5% of naive CD4, over 3% of naive CD8, 2.3% of memory CD4, and about 0.38% of memory CD8 clonotypes. Estimated clonotype richness was generally larger for naive than for memory subsets. Incomplete sequencing was indicated by rarefaction of sorted-subset datasets, despite the large sequencing depth. Sampling was restricted to blood, and TCR repertoires in tissue are likely to differ from TCR repertoires in blood. The genetic and exposure-history diversity represented was limited by the small number of donors. Higher generation probabilities were observed for clonotypes shared by all four sorted-subset donors than for non-shared clonotypes. Pairwise subsampling indicated that sequencing depth was expected to affect the degree of clonotype sharing among donors.

Note on this clone: Its antigen remains unidentified. The input lacks base qualities; no much larger clone sits a single base away.

Using the deep immunoSEQ assay, TCR CDR3 regions were amplified from genomic DNA by multiplex PCR. Genomic DNA extracted from each cell subset was distributed evenly over all wells of several immunoSEQ 96-well plates, and each plate served as one replicate. For sorted subsets, each replicate PCR was loaded with about 0.2 ug genomic DNA, equivalent to 32,000 or so T cell genomes. Purified libraries were quantified with a Qubit 3.0 fluorometer, sized on a Bioanalyzer 2100, and re-quantified with the KAPA Library Quantification kit. Every immunoSEQ 96-well plate was sequenced on a separate single-read 150-cycle Illumina NextSeq 550 flow cell. The source study handled its data this way. Because only junctional sequences without quality scores were contained in the immunoSEQ output, filtering matching that applied to full-length reads could not be performed. To assign V/J genes and CDR3, sequences were annotated against IMGT germline references using PyIR, a Python wrapper for IgBLAST v1.9. Reads were removed for weak V/J assignments (E-value above 1e-6), missing CDR3, stop codons, out-of-frame junctions, or ambiguous translated residues. V3J clonotypes were defined as sequences sharing the same inferred V gene, J gene, and CDR3 amino acid sequence. Percentage overlap between repertoires was computed as shared unique clonotypes divided by the size of the smaller repertoire. Richness of each repertoire was evaluated using RTK rarefaction, the Chao1 estimator, and Recon v2.1 estimates of unobserved clonotypes. OLGA was used to compute generation probabilities for all TCRbeta clonotypes that the gDNA method yielded from a handful of donors. Sourced from immuneACCESS, this table was stored by TCRdb with only in-frame sequences that have V and J called. A share of the clones is absent; for the studies checked, an unresolved V gene accounts for under half, and the remainder has no known explanation. Clone size and V and J calls were adopted from that table, with D and trimming inferred from the DNA. Counted in this sample were about 2.3 million clones; 80% to 95% of them appeared once. Approximately 0.41% of the sample belongs to the ten largest clones.

The germline V gene sets CDR1 to SNHLY and CDR2 to FYNNEI. Compared with germline, V lacks 7 bases and J lacks 2 bases; bases without a gene match: 7. Spanning cysteine to phenylalanine, the CDR3 consists of 15 amino acids. Of the read, only the CDR3 DNA is kept; its 45 bases are in frame from base 1. The source of this sequence is a man aged 18 to 30 in good health. Some clones in this sample may be carry-over from other donors' samples. Sequences were obtained from naive CD4+ T cells from PBMCs. Sample cell subset or site, as interpreted from the label and publication: CD45RA+ positively selected. The rearrangement joined TRBV2 to TRBJ2-1; 8 central bases correspond to TRBD1. CDR3 reads: CASTWDRPTYNEQFF. The nucleotides read TGTGCCAGCACCTGGGACAGGCCTACCTACAATGAGCAGTTCTTC.